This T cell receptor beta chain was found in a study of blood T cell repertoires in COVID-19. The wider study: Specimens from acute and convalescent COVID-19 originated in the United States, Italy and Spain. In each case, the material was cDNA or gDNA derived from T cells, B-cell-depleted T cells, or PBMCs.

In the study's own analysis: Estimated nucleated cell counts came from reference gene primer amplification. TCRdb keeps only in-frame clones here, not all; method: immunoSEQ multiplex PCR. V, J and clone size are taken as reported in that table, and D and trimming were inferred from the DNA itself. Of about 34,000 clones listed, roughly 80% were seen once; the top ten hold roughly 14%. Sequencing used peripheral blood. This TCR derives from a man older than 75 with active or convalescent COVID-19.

CDR3 sequence: CASSSDRPGSYNEQFF. CDR3 coding DNA: TGTGCCAGCAGCTCGGACAGACCTGGCTCCTACAATGAGCAGTTCTTC. The chain links TRBV7-2 to TRBJ2-1; D is possibly TRBD1 (6 bases). Germline CDR1 SGHTA, CDR2 FQGNSA. V lost 4 bases, J lost 0 bases, and 13 bases lay in between. The CDR3 extends over 16 amino acids.